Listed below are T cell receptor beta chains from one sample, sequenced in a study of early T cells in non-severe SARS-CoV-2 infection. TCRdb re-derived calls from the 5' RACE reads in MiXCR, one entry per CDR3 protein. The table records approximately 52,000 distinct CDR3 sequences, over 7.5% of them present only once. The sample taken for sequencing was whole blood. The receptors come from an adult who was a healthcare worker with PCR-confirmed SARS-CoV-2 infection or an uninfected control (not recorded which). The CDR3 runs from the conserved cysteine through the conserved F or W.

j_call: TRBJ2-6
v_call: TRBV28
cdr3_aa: CASNWEGISGANVLTF

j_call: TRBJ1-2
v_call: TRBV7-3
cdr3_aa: CASGTGNYGYTF

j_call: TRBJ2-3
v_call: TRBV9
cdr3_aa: CAGLAGGSTDTQYF

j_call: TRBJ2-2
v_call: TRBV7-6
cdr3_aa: CASSIKGSSGGELFF

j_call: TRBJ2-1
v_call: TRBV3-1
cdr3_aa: CASSQAGAYNEQFF

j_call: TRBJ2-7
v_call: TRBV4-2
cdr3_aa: CASSQEETSSYEQYF

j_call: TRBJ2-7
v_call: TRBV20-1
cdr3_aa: CSARDMFWTGGSYEQYF

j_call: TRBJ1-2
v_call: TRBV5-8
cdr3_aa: CASSGITGLNYGYTF

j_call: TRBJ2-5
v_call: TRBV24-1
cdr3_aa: CATSRGVETQYF

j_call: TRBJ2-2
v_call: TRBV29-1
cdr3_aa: CSVERTGSTGELFF

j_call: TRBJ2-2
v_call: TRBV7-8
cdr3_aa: CASSLGPGTGELFF